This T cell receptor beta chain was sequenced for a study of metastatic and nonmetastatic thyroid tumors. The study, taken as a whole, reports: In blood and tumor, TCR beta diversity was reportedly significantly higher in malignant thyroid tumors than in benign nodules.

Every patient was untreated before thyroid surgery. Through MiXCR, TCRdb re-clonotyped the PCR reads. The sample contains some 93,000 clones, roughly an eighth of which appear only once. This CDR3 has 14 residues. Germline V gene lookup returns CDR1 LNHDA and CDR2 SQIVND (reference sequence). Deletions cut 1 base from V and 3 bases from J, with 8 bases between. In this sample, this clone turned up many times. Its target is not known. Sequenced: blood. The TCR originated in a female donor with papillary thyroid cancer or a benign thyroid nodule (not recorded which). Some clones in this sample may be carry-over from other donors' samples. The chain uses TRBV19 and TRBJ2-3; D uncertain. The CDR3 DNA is TGTGCCAGTAGTATAGGATTGGTTACAGATACGCAGTATTTT. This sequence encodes CASSIGLVTDTQYF.